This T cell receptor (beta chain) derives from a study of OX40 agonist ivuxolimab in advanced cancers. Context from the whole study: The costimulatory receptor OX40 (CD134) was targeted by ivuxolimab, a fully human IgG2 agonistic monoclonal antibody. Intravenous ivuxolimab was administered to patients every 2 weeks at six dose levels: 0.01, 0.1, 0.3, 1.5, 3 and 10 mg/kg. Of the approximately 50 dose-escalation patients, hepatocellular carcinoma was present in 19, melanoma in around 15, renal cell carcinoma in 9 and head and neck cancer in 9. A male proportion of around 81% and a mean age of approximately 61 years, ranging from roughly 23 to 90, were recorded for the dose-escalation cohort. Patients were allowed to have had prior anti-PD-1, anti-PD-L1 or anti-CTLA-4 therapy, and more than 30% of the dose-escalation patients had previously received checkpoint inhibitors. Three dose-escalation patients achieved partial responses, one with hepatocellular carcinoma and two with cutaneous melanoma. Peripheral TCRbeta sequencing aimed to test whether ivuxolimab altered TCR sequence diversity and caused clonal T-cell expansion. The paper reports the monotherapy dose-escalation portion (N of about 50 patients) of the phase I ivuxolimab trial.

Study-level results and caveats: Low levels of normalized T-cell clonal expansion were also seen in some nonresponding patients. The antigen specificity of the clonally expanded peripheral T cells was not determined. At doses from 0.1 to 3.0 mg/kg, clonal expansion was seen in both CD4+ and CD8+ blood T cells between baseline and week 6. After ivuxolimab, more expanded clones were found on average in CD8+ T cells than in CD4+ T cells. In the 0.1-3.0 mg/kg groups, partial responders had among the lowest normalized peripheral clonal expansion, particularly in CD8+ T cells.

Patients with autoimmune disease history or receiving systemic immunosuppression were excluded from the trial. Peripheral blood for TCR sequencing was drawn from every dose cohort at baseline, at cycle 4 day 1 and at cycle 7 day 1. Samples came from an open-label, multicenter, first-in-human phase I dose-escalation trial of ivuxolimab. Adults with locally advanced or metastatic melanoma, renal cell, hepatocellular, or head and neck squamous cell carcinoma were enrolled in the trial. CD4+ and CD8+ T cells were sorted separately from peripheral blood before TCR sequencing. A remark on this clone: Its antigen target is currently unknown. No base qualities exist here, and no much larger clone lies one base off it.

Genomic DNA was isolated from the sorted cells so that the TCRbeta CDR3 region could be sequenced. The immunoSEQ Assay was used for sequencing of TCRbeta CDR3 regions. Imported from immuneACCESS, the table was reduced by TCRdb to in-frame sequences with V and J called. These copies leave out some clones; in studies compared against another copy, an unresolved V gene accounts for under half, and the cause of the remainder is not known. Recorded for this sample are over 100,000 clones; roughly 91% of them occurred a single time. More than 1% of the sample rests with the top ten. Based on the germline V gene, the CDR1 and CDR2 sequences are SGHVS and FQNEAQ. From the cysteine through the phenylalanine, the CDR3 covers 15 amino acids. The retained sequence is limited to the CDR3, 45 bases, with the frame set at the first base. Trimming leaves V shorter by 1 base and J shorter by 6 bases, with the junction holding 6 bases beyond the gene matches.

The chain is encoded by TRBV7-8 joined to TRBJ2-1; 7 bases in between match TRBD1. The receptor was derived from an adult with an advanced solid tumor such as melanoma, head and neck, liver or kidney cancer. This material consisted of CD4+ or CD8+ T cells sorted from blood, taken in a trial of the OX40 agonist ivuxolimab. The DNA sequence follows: TGTGCCAGCAGCTTAGGGGACAGATCTTTCAATGAGCAGTTCTTC. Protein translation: CASSLGDRSFNEQFF.